One and the same sample provided the 10 T cell receptor beta chains below, sequenced in a study of blood T cells in healthy people across ages. The authors ran a second PCR of about 7 to 11 cycles using a sample-barcoded 5' primer and a J-beta primer mix. TCRdb re-called the 5' RACE reads with MiXCR, one entry per CDR3 protein. The top ten hold 13% of the sample, which has fewer than 900,000 distinct CDR3 sequences, roughly 35% seen once. Material: blood. These receptors all stem from a man aged 18 to 29 in good health.

This clonotype appeared a few times. For the CDR3, the DNA is TGCGCCAGTACAGGGAGCAACACCTTC. Residues: CASTGSNTF. The V gene is TRBV5-1, the J gene TRBJ1-2, with a weak D call TRBD1 (6 bases). This CDR3 is 9 amino acids long. V dropped 8 bases and J dropped 12 bases, with 11 bases sitting between them. Germline-derived CDR1 and CDR2 are SGHRS and YFSETQ.

This clonotype has just a few counts. V gene TRBV3-1 combines with J gene TRBJ1-2; 9 nucleotides align to TRBD1. Germline CDR1 reads LGHDT; CDR2 reads YNNKEL (reference sequence). The CDR3 extends over 14 amino acids. V dropped 5 bases and J dropped 7; count of bases not matched to a gene: 8. The CDR3: CASSFILQGAGYTF. CDR3 in DNA: TGTGCCAGCAGCTTTATTCTACAGGGGGCTGGCTACACCTTC.

V is TRBV5-1 and J is TRBJ2-6; the match to TRBD1 covers 9 bases. The CDR3 has 18 amino acids. The germline V gene encodes CDR1 SGHRS and CDR2 YFSETQ. Germline trimming cut 4 bases from V and 2 bases from J; bases unmatched to any gene: 10. The CDR3 bases are TGCGCCAGCAGCACACCGGACAGGGGAACCGCTGGGGCCAACGTCCTGACTTTC. This encodes CASSTPDRGTAGANVLTF.

This clonotype was picked up a small number of times. This chain uses TRBV12-3 or TRBV12-4 with TRBJ1-6, with a possible D match to TRBD1 (5 bases). Between the trimmed V and J ends, which lost 7 bases and 0 bases, there was a span of 16 bases. The CDR3 extends over 17 amino acids. CDR3 sequence: CASKILGASSYNSPLHF. The CDR3, as DNA: TGTGCCAGCAAAATCCTAGGGGCGAGCTCCTATAATTCACCCCTCCACTTT.

This clonotype was observed a few times. The V call is TRBV3-1, the J call TRBJ2-1, with TRBD1 as a possible D gene (5 bases). CDR1 LGHDT and CDR2 YNNKEL come from the germline V gene (reference sequence). Between the trimmed V and J ends, which lost 3 bases and 5 bases, there was a span of 11 bases. CDR3 length: 14 residues. CDR3 in amino acids: CASSHWGVDNEQFF. CDR3 nucleotide sequence: TGTGCCAGCAGCCACTGGGGCGTGGACAATGAGCAGTTCTTC.

This clonotype has ten or more counts. This chain uses TRBV7-9 with TRBJ2-1; the match to TRBD1 covers 7 bases. The CDR3 contains 15 residues. Germline CDR1 SEHNR, CDR2 FQNEAQ (reference sequence). Trimming took 5 bases from V and 7 from J; bases not matched to a gene: 11. CDR3 protein: CASSRKRQGENEQFF. In DNA, the CDR3 is TGTGCCAGCAGCCGAAAAAGACAGGGAGAGAATGAGCAGTTCTTC.

The chain carries TRBV12-3 or TRBV12-4 and TRBJ1-2; a weak D match, TRBD1 (6 bases). This CDR3 is 13 amino acids long. V shed 5 bases and J shed 7 bases, with 14 bases lying between them. The DNA of the CDR3 is TGTGCCAGCAGTCAAGGGGGGGGTGGTGGCTACACCTTC. Its translation is CASSQGGGGGYTF.

This clonotype was counted between two and nine times. The chain uses TRBV6-2 or TRBV6-3 and TRBJ2-3; D remains ambiguous. The germline CDR1 and CDR2 sequences are MNHEY and SVGEGT. This CDR3 contains 13 residues. Trimming left V 5 bases short and J 7 bases short, with 13 bases between. Here the CDR3 reads CASSQLRWNTQYF. Here the CDR3 DNA reads TGTGCCAGCAGTCAGTTACGGTGGAATACGCAGTATTTT.

The chain recombines TRBV7-6 with TRBJ2-2; D is perhaps TRBD2 (6 bases). The CDR3 sequence is 16 residues long. The germline V and J ends were trimmed by 4 bases and 5 bases, with 17 bases remaining between them. Germline-derived CDR1 and CDR2 are SGHVS and FNYEAQ. The CDR3, as DNA: TGTGCCAGCAGCTCTAGGTCCGGGGGAGAGACCGGGGAGCTGTTTTTT. It is translated as CASSSRSGGETGELFF. The full variable domain, its missing parts supplied by reference TRBV7-6 and TRBJ2-2, is GAGVSQSPRYKVTKRGQDVALRCDPISGHVSLYWYRQALGQGPEFLTYFNYEAQQDKSGLPNDRFSAERPEGSISTLTIQRTEQRDSAMYRCASSSRSGGETGELFFGEGSRLTVL.

The chain uses TRBV10-3 and TRBJ2-3, with 12 positions matching TRBD2. V lost 6 bases and J lost 4; bases outside the gene matches: 8. Per germline, CDR1 ENHRY and CDR2 SYGVKD. CDR3 size: 16 residues. CDR3 nucleotides: TGTGCCATCAGCCCAACTAGCGGGGGGCGGGCAGATACGCAGTATTTT. Translated, it gives CAISPTSGGRADTQYF.